Below are 5 T cell receptor beta chains sequenced from a single sample in a study of blood T cell repertoires in COVID-19. Sequencing used immunoSEQ multiplex PCR; TCRdb keeps in-frame clones, though not all of them. The repertoire holds some 120,000 clones, with approximately 90% as singletons. Sequencing was done on a sample of peripheral blood. These receptor sequences come from a human donor with acute or convalescent COVID-19. The donor label of this sample is uncertain.

The chain uses TRBV5-6 and TRBJ1-1, with a possible D match to TRBD1 (6 bases). V dropped 6 bases and J dropped 5 bases, with 20 bases sitting between them. From germline, CDR1 is SGHDT and CDR2 YYEEEE. CDR3 length: 15 amino acids. The CDR3 protein is CASTYVTQGETEAFF. Here the CDR3 DNA reads TGTGCCAGCACCTACGTCACACAGGGAGAGACTGAAGCTTTCTTT.

This clone was seen a few times. J is TRBJ1-4 and V is TRBV5-4, with 7 bases aligning to TRBD1. The germline V gene has CDR1 SGHNT and CDR2 YYREEE (reference sequence). Germline trimming cut 3 bases from V and 4 bases from J; bases unmatched to any gene: 3. The length of the CDR3 is 14 residues. In nucleotides, the CDR3 is TGTGCCAGCAGCTCGGGACAGTATAATGAAAAACTGTTTTTT. Residues: CASSSGQYNEKLFF.

The chain recombines TRBV3-1 (or the pseudogene TRBV3-2) with TRBJ2-1, with 12 bases aligning to TRBD2. CDR1 is LGHDT and CDR2 is YNNKEL in the germline V gene (reference sequence). V lost 4 bases to trimming and J lost 4 bases; unmatched junction nucleotides: 2. The CDR3 sequence is 15 residues long. As DNA, the CDR3 is TGTGCCAGCAGCCTCGGACTAGCGGGGTACAATGAGCAGTTCTTC. Translated: CASSLGLAGYNEQFF.

The J gene is TRBJ2-7, the V gene TRBV5-6, with D possibly being TRBD1 (6 bases). Per germline, CDR1 SGHDT and CDR2 YYEEEE. This CDR3 has 16 amino acids. V lost 5 bases, J lost 0 bases, and 18 bases lay in between. The CDR3 loop reads CASRTYGQFSSYEQYF. In DNA, the CDR3 is TGTGCCAGCAGAACTTACGGACAGTTCAGCTCCTACGAGCAGTACTTC.

V usage is TRBV4-1 and J usage is TRBJ2-6, with D perhaps matching TRBD2 (5 bases). Deletions cut 1 base from V and 2 bases from J, with 18 bases between. The CDR3 runs 19 residues. Looked up from germline, CDR1 is MGHRA and CDR2 is YSYEKL. CDR3 coding DNA: TGCGCCAGCAGCCAAGTGCTAGAGGGAATCCTCCCTGGGGCCAACGTCCTGACTTTC. It is translated as CASSQVLEGILPGANVLTF.